Given below is one T cell receptor beta chain in context. The table came from immunoSEQ multiplex PCR; TCRdb's copy has only in-frame clones and leaves some out. The sample includes 150,000 to 200,000 clones, more than 70% seen only once; the top ten take about 4.2%. The record originates from a study of blood T cell repertoires in COVID-19. Overall study: Spain, Italy and the United States supplied samples that represented acute and convalescent COVID-19.

What was sequenced was peripheral blood. This sequence was found in a human donor in a cohort sampled during active COVID-19.

The CDR3 reads CASRTGTGASYGYTF. CDR3 bases: TGTGCCAGCAGGACCGGGACAGGGGCGTCCTATGGCTACACCTTC. The chain uses TRBV5-4 and TRBJ1-2; 10 nucleotides line up with TRBD1. This CDR3 region has 15 residues. The ends lost 5 bases at V and 4 bases at J; junction bases unmatched: 8. The germline V gene encodes CDR1 SGHNT and CDR2 YYREEE (reference sequence).